A single sample gave rise to the 29 T cell receptor beta chains below, sequenced in a study of blood T cell repertoires in COVID-19. TCRdb keeps only in-frame clones here, not all; method: immunoSEQ multiplex PCR. Here the sample spans more than 100,000 clones, 75% to 90% being singletons. The sequenced material came from peripheral blood. The receptors were sampled from a human donor in a cohort sampled during active COVID-19.

The chain joins TRBV9 to TRBJ2-5; D is possibly TRBD1 (6 bases). V dropped 0 bases and J dropped 0 bases, with 12 bases sitting between them. The CDR3 is 16 amino acids. From germline, CDR1 is SGDLS and CDR2 YYNGEE. Here the CDR3 reads CASSVGGGQNQETQYF. The CDR3 DNA follows: TGTGCCAGCAGCGTAGGCGGCGGACAGAACCAAGAGACCCAGTACTTC.

This CDR3 is CASSRDYGSYNEQFF. In nucleotides, the CDR3 is TGTGCCAGCAGCCGGGACTATGGCTCCTACAATGAGCAGTTCTTC. The chain joins TRBV7-2 to TRBJ2-1, with 7 positions matching TRBD2. The V gene's germline CDR1 is SGHTA and CDR2 FQGNSA. Germline trimming cut 5 bases from V and 0 bases from J; bases unmatched to any gene: 4. CDR3 length: 15 residues.

The chain links TRBV29-1 to TRBJ2-1; 7 bases map to TRBD2. V trimming: 4 bases; J trimming: 6 bases; junction bases outside the gene matches: 6. This CDR3 has 13 residues. Germline-derived CDR1 and CDR2 are SQVTM and ANQGSEA. CDR3 region: CSVGGGRGNEQFF. The CDR3 DNA is TGCAGCGTTGGGGGGGGACGTGGCAATGAGCAGTTCTTC.

V usage is TRBV5-1 and J usage is TRBJ1-2, with 9 bases that match TRBD1. CDR1 is SGHRS, CDR2 YFSETQ, per germline. With V trimmed by 4 bases and J by 6 bases, 13 bases remained unmatched. This CDR3 comprises 16 residues. The DNA for the CDR3 is TGCGCCAGCAGCAAAATTCCGGGACAGGGAGTCGATGGCTACACCTTC. Translation gives CASSKIPGQGVDGYTF. The variable domain in full, with the rest retrieved from reference TRBV5-1 and TRBJ1-2, is KAGVTQTPRYLIKTRGQQVTLSCSPISGHRSVSWYQQTPGQGLQFLFEYFSETQRNKGNFPGRFSGRQFSNSRSEMNVSTLELGDSALYLCASSKIPGQGVDGYTFGSGTRLTVV.

This clone came up once. The chain has TRBV30 and TRBJ2-7; TRBD1 matches 9 bases. The CDR3 spans 16 residues. The junction had 12 bases not matched to a gene; V was cut back by 1 base and J by 5 bases. Looked up from germline, CDR1 is GTSNPN and CDR2 is SVGIG (reference sequence). This CDR3 is CAWSGLRDRASDEQYF. As DNA, the CDR3 is TGTGCCTGGAGTGGCCTCCGGGACAGGGCATCGGACGAGCAGTACTTC.

This chain uses TRBV14 with TRBJ2-5; TRBD1 matches at 9 bases. The CDR3 has 15 residues. From germline, CDR1 is SGHDN and CDR2 FVKESK. J lost 9 bases, V lost 2 bases, and 10 bases had no gene match. This CDR3 reads CASSQPGQGQQPQYF. The CDR3 nucleotides are TGTGCCAGCAGCCAACCGGGACAGGGACAACAACCCCAGTACTTC.

The V and J genes are TRBV7-9 and TRBJ1-1; no definite D call. Trimming removed 3 bases from V and 1 base from J, with 3 bases in between. There are 12 residues in the CDR3. Germline values: CDR1 SEHNR, CDR2 FQNEAQ (reference sequence). As DNA, the CDR3 is TGTGCCAGCAGCTTCCAGAACACTGAAGCTTTCTTT. Amino acid sequence: CASSFQNTEAFF.

The genes are TRBV9 and TRBJ1-4; perhaps TRBD1 as D (6 bases). Germline V lookup: CDR1 SGDLS, CDR2 YYNGEE. Trimming left V 3 bases short and J 3 bases short, with 9 bases between. The CDR3 extends over 14 amino acids. In DNA form, the CDR3 reads TGTGCCAGCAGCGACACAGGGCCTAATGAAAAACTGTTTTTT. This gives the protein CASSDTGPNEKLFF.

The chain couples TRBV6-1 to TRBJ2-3; 7 bases align to TRBD2. J gave up 2 bases and V 2 bases, and 7 bases lay outside the gene matches. The CDR3 extends over 16 amino acids. The germline CDR1 and CDR2 sequences are MNHNS and SASEGT. As DNA, the CDR3 is TGTGCCAGCAGTGAAAGGAGGGAGGGATACACAGATACGCAGTATTTT. Amino acid sequence: CASSERREGYTDTQYF.

This clone came up once. The chain combines TRBV7-9 with TRBJ2-3; 9 bases are a match to TRBD2. The CDR3 covers 16 residues. Germline V gene lookup returns CDR1 SEHNR and CDR2 FQNEAQ (reference sequence). V was pared by 5 bases and J by 1 base, with 7 bases of the junction left unmatched. The CDR3 DNA reads TGTGCCAGCAGCCTACCCGCGGGGGGGGGCACAGATACGCAGTATTTT. It yields the protein CASSLPAGGGTDTQYF.

This clone appeared many times. The CDR3 DNA reads as TGTGCCAGCAGTGAGACTAGCGGGGGCCACGGGGAGCTGTTTTTT. Residues: CASSETSGGHGELFF. The chain combines TRBV2 with TRBJ2-2; TRBD2 matches at 12 bases. The germline V gene encodes CDR1 SNHLY and CDR2 FYNNEI. V lost 3 bases and J lost 7; bases outside the gene matches: 3. The CDR3 consists of 15 residues.

The rearrangement joins TRBV7-2 to TRBJ2-5, with TRBD1 matching over 7 bases. The length of the CDR3 is 13 residues. V lost 5 bases to trimming and J lost 2 bases; unmatched junction nucleotides: 2. Looked up from germline, CDR1 is SGHTA and CDR2 is FQGNSA. The CDR3 bases are TGTGCCAGCAGCAGGGGACAGCAAGAGACCCAGTACTTC. Its protein product is CASSRGQQETQYF.

CDR3 sequence (DNA): TGTGCCAGCAGGACCACCTCCGCGGGGCCCCAGCATTTT. As protein: CASRTTSAGPQHF. The chain couples TRBV6-5 to TRBJ1-5, with D uncertain. The V gene lost 6 bases and the J gene lost 9 bases, with 15 bases spanning the gap. This CDR3 is 13 amino acids long. The germline gives CDR1 MNHEY, CDR2 SVGAGI.

This clone was detected once. The chain employs TRBV19 and TRBJ1-1; a possible D gene is TRBD1 (6 bases). CDR1 and CDR2 (germline): LNHDA, SQIVND (reference sequence). V was shortened by 3 bases and J by 6 bases, with 17 bases between the two germline ends. This CDR3 comprises 15 residues. CDR3 residues: CASSIRGSDVPEAFF. CDR3 coding DNA: TGTGCCAGTAGTATTAGGGGGTCGGATGTACCTGAAGCTTTCTTT. The full variable domain, completed using reference TRBV19 and TRBJ1-1, is DGGITQSPKYLFRKEGQNVTLSCEQNLNHDAMYWYRQDPGQGLRLIYYSQIVNDFQKGDIAEGYSVSREKKESFPLTVTSAQKNPTAFYLCASSIRGSDVPEAFFGQGTRLTVV.

The chain uses TRBV7-2 and TRBJ1-3, with no clear D. This CDR3 spans 15 amino acids. Per germline, CDR1 SGHTA and CDR2 FQGNSA. Trimming cost V 7 bases and J 2 bases, with 15 bases left between them. The CDR3 DNA sequence: TGTGCCAGCACCCCGTTATTGAGGGCTGGAAACACCATATATTTT. Encoded protein: CASTPLLRAGNTIYF.

Here the CDR3 DNA reads TGTGCCAGCTCACCTCCGGGGGAAGATACGCAGTATTTT. Its translation is CASSPPGEDTQYF. The chain employs TRBV18 and TRBJ2-3; a weak D match, TRBD2 (6 bases). V lost 3 bases to trimming and J lost 5 bases, with 9 bases between them. CDR1 and CDR2 from the germline V gene are KGHSH and LQKENI. The CDR3 totals 13 residues.

This rearrangement joins TRBV7-6 to TRBJ2-7, with D perhaps TRBD2 (5 bases). The CDR3 runs to 12 residues. V lost 3 bases to trimming and J lost 9 bases, with 12 bases between them. The germline V gene has CDR1 SGHVS and CDR2 FNYEAQ. CDR3 nucleotide sequence: TGTGCCAGCAGCTTTACCGGCGGGCCGCAGTACTTC. As protein: CASSFTGGPQYF.

This chain uses TRBV10-1 with TRBJ2-1, with 10 bases aligning to TRBD1. V lost 2 bases and J lost 7; bases outside the gene matches: 8. The V gene's germline CDR1 is WNHNN and CDR2 SYGVQD (reference sequence). The CDR3 runs to 16 residues. CDR3 coding DNA: TGCGCCAGCAGTGAGACGCCGGGACAGGGGTCTAATGAGCAGTTCTTC. Its translation: CASSETPGQGSNEQFF.

The CDR3 protein is CASSGRRGEGYEQYF. DNA of the CDR3: TGTGCCAGCAGCGGCCGGAGGGGAGAGGGCTACGAGCAGTACTTC. The chain couples TRBV21-1 to TRBJ2-7; no check of the table's D call, TRBD2, against the DNA was made. TRBV21-1 is designated a pseudogene. This CDR3 is 15 amino acids long.

The V call is TRBV9, the J call TRBJ1-1, with 8 bases fitting TRBD1. Germline V gene data show CDR1 as SGDLS and CDR2 as YYNGEE. The CDR3 has 13 amino acids. Germline trimming cut 4 bases from V and 7 bases from J; bases unmatched to any gene: 6. CDR3 loop: CASSNQQGGEAFF. The CDR3 bases are TGTGCCAGCAGCAACCAACAGGGGGGTGAAGCTTTCTTT.

The chain couples TRBV9 to TRBJ2-1, with D perhaps matching TRBD2 (5 bases). The length of the CDR3 is 15 residues. Looked up from germline, CDR1 is SGDLS and CDR2 is YYNGEE. V was shortened by 0 bases and J by 2 bases, with 9 bases between the two germline ends. CDR3 in DNA: TGTGCCAGCAGCGTAGAGGGAGCCACCTACAATGAGCAGTTCTTC. Translating gives CASSVEGATYNEQFF.

V usage is TRBV7-8 and J usage is TRBJ2-1; 8 nucleotides match TRBD2. This CDR3 contains 17 residues. From germline, CDR1 is SGHVS and CDR2 FQNEAQ. V dropped 3 bases and J dropped 2; count of bases not matched to a gene: 9. CDR3 sequence reads: CASSLGVGGGPYNEQFF. CDR3 in DNA: TGTGCCAGCAGCTTGGGGGTTGGCGGGGGGCCCTACAATGAGCAGTTCTTC.

In nucleotides, the CDR3 is TGTGCCAGCAGCCCCCTTGGACAGAAGAACACTGAAGCTTTCTTT. Its protein product is CASSPLGQKNTEAFF. The chain recombines TRBV3-1 (or the pseudogene TRBV3-2) with TRBJ1-1; possible D gene TRBD1, 6 bases. CDR1 and CDR2 (germline): LGHDT, YNNKEL (reference sequence). Trimming pared 4 bases from V and 1 base from J, leaving 13 bases between. The CDR3 is made up of 15 amino acids.

The chain employs TRBV6-5 and TRBJ1-5, with a weak D call TRBD1 (5 bases). This CDR3 is 12 amino acids long. The germline V and J ends were trimmed by 2 bases and 9 bases, with 8 bases remaining between them. Looked up from germline, CDR1 is MNHEY and CDR2 is SVGAGI. CDR3 amino acids: CASSYGGGPQHF. In DNA, the CDR3 is TGTGCCAGCAGTTACGGGGGGGGGCCCCAGCATTTT.

This chain connects TRBV5-6 to TRBJ2-2; 9 bases align to TRBD2. The CDR3 runs 17 residues. CDR1 and CDR2 from the germline V gene are SGHDT and YYEEEE. V trimming: 0 bases; J trimming: 3 bases; junction bases outside the gene matches: 6. CDR3 sequence (DNA): TGTGCCAGCAGCTTGGGAGGAGCGGGGGGAGACACCGGGGAGCTGTTTTTT. Encoded protein: CASSLGGAGGDTGELFF.

The rearrangement uses TRBV19 and TRBJ2-3; 9 nucleotides line up with TRBD1. The CDR3 is 14 residues long. The ends lost 4 bases at V and 2 bases at J; junction bases unmatched: 1. CDR1 and CDR2 (germline): LNHDA, SQIVND (reference sequence). This chain's CDR3 is CASSRDRDTDTQYF. The CDR3 bases are TGTGCCAGTAGTAGGGACAGGGACACAGATACGCAGTATTTT.

V and J are TRBV5-1 and TRBJ2-3; maybe TRBD1 (5 bases). Per the germline V gene, CDR1 is SGHRS and CDR2 is YFSETQ. V lost 4 bases and J 0 bases, leaving 6 bases between the germline ends. This CDR3 contains 13 residues. The CDR3 nucleotides read TGCGCCAGCAGCCAGGGTAGCACAGATACGCAGTATTTT. Residues: CASSQGSTDTQYF.

The J gene is TRBJ2-1, the V gene TRBV5-4; 7 bases align to TRBD1. The CDR3 contains 16 residues. Germline V gives CDR1 SGHNT, CDR2 YYREEE (reference sequence). Trimming removed 4 bases from V and 1 base from J; junction bases left unmatched: 8. CDR3 in amino acids: CASSPRGGWSYNEQFF. CDR3 sequence (DNA): TGTGCCAGCAGCCCGAGAGGGGGCTGGTCCTACAATGAGCAGTTCTTC.

This chain connects TRBV19 to TRBJ1-3, with D perhaps matching TRBD1 (6 bases). CDR1 is LNHDA and CDR2 is SQIVND in the germline V gene (reference sequence). Trimming left V 3 bases short and J 2 bases short, with 8 bases between. This CDR3 is built from 14 residues. The CDR3 reads CASSIEGAGNTIYF. The DNA for the CDR3 is TGTGCCAGTAGTATCGAGGGGGCTGGAAACACCATATATTTT.